This TCR beta chain is drawn from a study of T-cell memory formation after mild COVID-19. General study results and limits: Of the contracting clones, CD4+ ones lay mainly in CM and EM, and CD8+ ones in EMRA.

TCRdb reprocessed the 5' RACE reads with MiXCR, giving one entry per CDR3 protein. The data hold 190,000 or so distinct CDR3 sequences, with roughly 30% observed a single time. Comment on this clonotype: Its antigen remains unidentified.

This TCR was recovered from an adult woman who had mild COVID-19 (a few samples of this study predate the infection). Cell type and time point are not known. What was sequenced was PBMCs or a T cell subset sorted from them (not recorded which).

CDR3 in DNA: TGCGCCAGCAGCTTGGCCGGTGACACTGAAGCTTTCTTT. Protein sequence: CASSLAGDTEAFF. This chain connects TRBV5-1 to TRBJ1-1; D is unclear. V lost 0 bases, J lost 3 bases, and 6 bases lay in between. The CDR3 contains 13 residues. Germline V gene lookup returns CDR1 SGHRS and CDR2 YFSETQ.